These 5 T cell receptor beta chains were sequenced from one sample in a study of cytomegalovirus exposure and HLA in healthy donors. Clones were read by immunoSEQ multiplex PCR, and TCRdb kept only the in-frame ones, dropping some. The sample consists of more than 100,000 clones, more than 70% of them appearing once. The sequenced sample was PBMCs. All receptors derive from a man under 40 in good health and CMV-seronegative.

This chain uses TRBV6-1 with TRBJ2-5; tentatively, D is TRBD2 (6 bases). The germline V and J ends were trimmed by 6 bases and 4 bases, with 15 bases remaining between them. The CDR3 extends over 14 amino acids. CDR1 and CDR2 from the germline V gene are MNHNS and SASEGT. The CDR3 here is CASRDLGGPETQYF. The CDR3 nucleotides are TGTGCCAGCAGGGATCTAGGAGGGCCAGAGACCCAGTACTTC.

Remarks on this clone: At one of its ends the junction is not consistent with the germline gene, which may arise from a read error. V is TRBV20-1 and J is TRBJ1-1; D is undetermined. Germline V lookup: CDR1 DFQATT, CDR2 SNEGSKA (reference sequence). This CDR3 is built from 9 residues. As DNA, the CDR3 is TGCAGTGCTAGACCCTCGGAGGGCTTT. Protein product: CSARPSEGF.

The gene calls are TRBV5-6 and TRBJ1-1; 7 nucleotides line up with TRBD1. The CDR3 extends over 16 amino acids. Unmatched junction bases numbered 11, after V lost 6 bases and J lost 0 bases. The V gene's germline CDR1 is SGHDT and CDR2 YYEEEE. CDR3 region: CASTRGLLPMNTEAFF. Written as DNA, the CDR3 is TGTGCCAGCACAAGGGGGCTCCTACCAATGAACACTGAAGCTTTCTTT.

This clone came up a few times. The V call is TRBV6-1, the J call TRBJ1-6; no firm D call. The CDR3 is 15 residues long. Trimming removed 1 base at V and 14 bases at J, with 18 bases between. Per the germline V gene, CDR1 is MNHNS and CDR2 is SASEGT. The CDR3 sequence: CASSEEPLGRTSLHF. The CDR3, as DNA: TGTGCCAGCAGTGAAGAGCCATTGGGGAGGACCTCCCTCCACTTT.

The chain is built from TRBV5-1 and TRBJ1-2; D is perhaps TRBD1 (6 bases). CDR1 is SGHRS and CDR2 is YFSETQ in the germline V gene. Between the trimmed V and J ends, which lost 2 bases and 8 bases, there was a span of 10 bases. The CDR3 loop spans 12 amino acids. CDR3: CASSFGGAGYTF. The CDR3 DNA follows: TGCGCCAGCAGCTTTGGGGGCGCGGGCTACACCTTC.